Following are 19 T cell receptor beta chains from one sample sequenced in a study of PD-L1 blockade in urothelial cancer. The assay was immunoSEQ multiplex PCR, and TCRdb's table has in-frame clones only and misses some. The table records about 84,000 clones, around 80% of them present only once. The starting material was PBMCs, obtained around atezolizumab (anti-PD-L1) treatment. Every receptor here comes from a man aged 65 to 85 with urothelial cancer.

A few counts support this clone. J is TRBJ1-1 and V is TRBV30; no definite D call. The CDR3 covers 12 residues. V was trimmed by 1 base and J by 6 bases, leaving 9 bases between them. The germline V gene has CDR1 GTSNPN and CDR2 SVGIG (reference sequence). Here the CDR3 reads CAWSASSPEAFF. CDR3 DNA: TGTGCCTGGAGTGCCAGTTCACCTGAAGCTTTCTTT.

This CDR3 is CASREGGEDLNYGYTF. The DNA of the CDR3 is TGTGCCAGTAGGGAAGGGGGCGAGGACCTTAACTATGGCTACACCTTC. The chain combines TRBV19 with TRBJ1-2; 7 bases are a match to TRBD1. This CDR3 spans 16 amino acids. CDR1 is LNHDA, CDR2 SQIVND, per germline (reference sequence). Germline trimming cut 6 bases from V and 1 base from J; bases unmatched to any gene: 11.

This clone occurred a few times. The chain is built from TRBV5-4 and TRBJ1-1; the D gene is possibly TRBD1 (5 bases). The CDR3 runs 14 residues. Germline V CDR1 and CDR2: SGHNT, YYREEE (reference sequence). Trimming left V 5 bases short and J 4 bases short, with 15 bases between. The CDR3 is CASRVQGWGTEAFF. The CDR3, as DNA: TGTGCCAGCAGGGTTCAGGGATGGGGCACTGAAGCTTTCTTT.

The rearrangement links TRBV5-4 to TRBJ1-1; D is perhaps TRBD1 (5 bases). Per the germline V gene, CDR1 is SGHNT and CDR2 is YYREEE (reference sequence). Trimming pared 0 bases from V and 1 base from J, leaving 10 bases between. This CDR3 has 15 amino acids. The CDR3 DNA sequence: TGTGCCAGCAGCTTGGAGGTAGGGGAGAACACTGAAGCTTTCTTT. Translated: CASSLEVGENTEAFF.

The sample holds one count of this clone. The chain employs TRBV5-1 and TRBJ2-7; D gene unclear. The CDR3 is 13 residues long. Germline V gene sequence: CDR1 SGHRS, CDR2 YFSETQ. V was cut by 1 base and J by 5 bases, with 10 bases left in between. The DNA of the CDR3 is TGCGCCAGCAGCTTGTGGGTCCGGGACGAGCAGTACTTC. The encoded protein is CASSLWVRDEQYF. Full variable domain (remainder filled in from reference TRBV5-1 and TRBJ2-7): KAGVTQTPRYLIKTRGQQVTLSCSPISGHRSVSWYQQTPGQGLQFLFEYFSETQRNKGNFPGRFSGRQFSNSRSEMNVSTLELGDSALYLCASSLWVRDEQYFGPGTRLTVT.

J is TRBJ2-2 and V is TRBV9; D gene unclear. Trimming pared 0 bases from V and 1 base from J, leaving 10 bases between. This CDR3 region has 16 residues. The germline gives CDR1 SGDLS, CDR2 YYNGEE. This chain's CDR3 is CASSVGFEVNTGELFF. In DNA form, the CDR3 reads TGTGCCAGCAGCGTAGGGTTCGAGGTGAACACCGGGGAGCTGTTTTTT.

The V call is TRBV4-2, the J call TRBJ2-3; D gene uncertain. The germline V gene encodes CDR1 LGHNA and CDR2 YNFKEQ. There are 14 residues in the CDR3. V was pared by 0 bases and J by 3 bases, with 7 bases between. CDR3 in DNA: TGTGCCAGCAGCCAAGACCCGTATACAGATACGCAGTATTTT. It is translated as CASSQDPYTDTQYF.

This sequence joins TRBV10-3 and TRBJ1-2, with D perhaps matching TRBD1 (5 bases). The V gene lost 3 bases and the J gene lost 4 bases, with 15 bases spanning the gap. The CDR3 is made up of 15 amino acids. Looked up from germline, CDR1 is ENHRY and CDR2 is SYGVKD. CDR3 DNA: TGTGCCATCAGTGACCAGTCCGCGACAGTCTATGGCTACACCTTC. It codes for CAISDQSATVYGYTF.

The chain carries TRBV5-1 and TRBJ2-2, with D possibly matching TRBD1 (6 bases). The CDR3 consists of 15 residues. V was trimmed by 3 bases and J by 1 base, leaving 10 bases between them. Germline V gives CDR1 SGHRS, CDR2 YFSETQ. The CDR3 nucleotides are TGCGCCAGCAGCTATTGGACAGAGAACACCGGGGAGCTGTTTTTT. It translates to CASSYWTENTGELFF.

The chain joins TRBV18 to TRBJ2-3; 7 bases are a match to TRBD2. The CDR3 is made up of 15 amino acids. Germline CDR1 reads KGHSH; CDR2 reads LQKENI. J gave up 2 bases and V 6 bases, and 8 bases lay outside the gene matches. CDR3 nucleotide sequence: TGTGCCAGCTCTCCCGGGACTATGTCCACAGATACGCAGTATTTT. Translation: CASSPGTMSTDTQYF.

The sample holds one count of this clone. The J gene is TRBJ2-1, the V gene TRBV25-1; 9 nucleotides align to TRBD2. This CDR3 contains 16 residues. V gave up 1 base and J gave up 8 bases; unmatched junction bases: 9. Per the germline V gene, CDR1 is MGHDK and CDR2 is SYGVNS. The CDR3 DNA is TGTGCCAGCAGTGAATTGGGGGCTAGCGGGGAAGATGAGCAGTTCTTC. Its translation is CASSELGASGEDEQFF.

The chain recombines TRBV2 with TRBJ1-1; possibly TRBD1 for D (5 bases). Trimming removed 7 bases from V and 2 bases from J, with 14 bases in between. Germline assignment: CDR1 SNHLY and CDR2 FYNNEI. The CDR3 has 14 residues. The CDR3 DNA reads TGTGCCAGCAACCGGCGGGGGGGAAACACTGAAGCTTTCTTT. The encoded protein is CASNRRGGNTEAFF.

This chain uses TRBV10-3 with TRBJ1-2; D gene uncertain. V gave up 3 bases and J gave up 5 bases, with 13 bases separating them. The V gene's germline CDR1 is ENHRY and CDR2 SYGVKD. This CDR3 has 14 amino acids. DNA of the CDR3: TGTGCCATCAGTGAAGGCCTCCGGAGGTATGGCTACACCTTC. Translation gives CAISEGLRRYGYTF.

The V and J genes are TRBV7-2 and TRBJ2-5; D gene ambiguous. Germline V gene lookup returns CDR1 SGHTA and CDR2 FQGNSA. CDR3 size: 12 residues. V was cut by 4 bases and J by 7 bases, with 10 bases left in between. The chain's CDR3 is CASSYSSGTQYF. Written as DNA, the CDR3 is TGTGCCAGCAGCTACTCTTCGGGGACCCAGTACTTC.

J is TRBJ2-1 and V is TRBV7-6; D possibly corresponds to TRBD2 (5 bases). V lost 5 bases and J lost 4, with 9 bases in between. This CDR3 region has 13 residues. Germline CDR1 SGHVS, CDR2 FNYEAQ. Here the CDR3 DNA reads TGTGCCAGCAGCCCCCCGGGGTACAATGAGCAGTTCTTC. Protein sequence: CASSPPGYNEQFF.

The chain uses TRBV21-1 and TRBJ1-3; TRBD1, the table's D call, was not compared with the DNA. TRBV21-1 is annotated as a pseudogene. The CDR3 loop spans 18 amino acids. CDR3 region: CASKGWGTGFSSGNTIYF. In DNA, the CDR3 is TGTGCCAGCAAAGGGTGGGGGACAGGGTTCAGCTCTGGAAACACCATATATTTT.

This clone was seen once. V usage is TRBV6-6 and J usage is TRBJ2-1; TRBD2 matches 9 bases. There are 15 residues in the CDR3. Germline CDR1 reads MNHNY; CDR2 reads SVGAGI (reference sequence). Unmatched junction bases numbered 1, after V lost 0 bases and J lost 4 bases. The CDR3, as DNA: TGTGCCAGCAGTTACTCTAGCGGGAGTTACAATGAGCAGTTCTTC. It specifies CASSYSSGSYNEQFF.

The J gene is TRBJ2-7, the V gene TRBV6-5; 8 positions agree with TRBD1. The CDR3 covers 14 residues. Germline V gene data show CDR1 as MNHEY and CDR2 as SVGAGI. V shed 5 bases and J 3 bases; nucleotides not matched to a gene: 6. In nucleotides, the CDR3 is TGTGCCAGCAGTCCGAGGACAGGGAGCTACGAGCAGTACTTC. Residues: CASSPRTGSYEQYF.

In this sample, this clone turned up once. The genes are TRBV19 and TRBJ2-7; D perhaps matches TRBD2 (6 bases). V was shortened by 2 bases and J by 1 base, with 12 bases between the two germline ends. The CDR3 loop spans 15 amino acids. The germline V gene encodes CDR1 LNHDA and CDR2 SQIVND (reference sequence). The CDR3 DNA reads as TGTGCCAGTAGTATAAAGGCGGGGCCTTCCTACGAGCAGTACTTC. Protein: CASSIKAGPSYEQYF.